This TCR beta chain was found in a study of T cells in Graves' hyperthyroidism and ophthalmopathy. This clonotype was recorded a few times. Its antigen is undetermined. The CDR3 length is 14 residues. Germline V gene data show CDR1 as MNHEY and CDR2 as SVGEGT. V was shortened by 6 bases and J by 2 bases, with 14 bases between the two germline ends. RNA transcripts yielded amplified TCR beta CDR3 regions. First-round RT-PCR with HTBI primers amplified the TCR CDR3 region. Each CDR3 protein is one row after TCRdb ran MiXCR on the multiplex PCR reads. The sample consists of about 270,000 distinct CDR3 sequences, around 22% of them appearing once. The study, taken as a whole, reports: Most thyroid clonotypes expanded above 0.001 appeared in blood too. The model's output predicted ophthalmopathy at a median of roughly 6.9 months prior to onset.

Material for sequencing was blood. The V gene is TRBV6-2 or TRBV6-3, the J gene TRBJ2-7, with a tentative D call TRBD1 (6 bases). This sequence was found in a man aged 25 to 45 with Graves' ophthalmopathy. CDR3 residues: CASRRATGTYEQYF. The CDR3 coding sequence is TGTGCCAGCAGAAGAGCGACAGGAACCTACGAGCAGTACTTC.